Below are 19 T cell receptor beta chains sequenced from a single sample in a study of beta chain features in type 1 diabetes. What was sequenced were expressed TCRB transcripts, since all of the isolated RNA had been reverse transcribed. Using immunoSEQ multiplex PCR, the repertoire was profiled, and TCRdb retains in-frame clones only, with some absent. The sample has about 150,000 clones, around 8.7% seen once. The sequencing sample was made of central memory CD4+ T cells from blood. The receptor set was obtained from a man aged 18 to 35 in good health.

This clone has only a few counts. The chain combines TRBV27 with TRBJ1-3; a possible D gene is TRBD1 (6 bases). V lost 0 bases to trimming and J lost 0 bases, with 9 bases between them. The CDR3 totals 16 residues. From germline, CDR1 is MNHEY and CDR2 SMNVEV (reference sequence). The CDR3 sequence is CASSLSGTSSGNTIYF. CDR3 DNA: TGTGCCAGCAGTTTATCAGGGACAAGCTCTGGAAACACCATATATTTT.

This clone was observed a handful of times. The chain joins TRBV5-1 to TRBJ1-4, with D possibly being TRBD1 (6 bases). The CDR3 spans 15 residues. V lost 0 bases and J 8 bases, leaving 14 bases between the germline ends. The V gene's germline CDR1 is SGHRS and CDR2 YFSETQ. CDR3: CASSLVGGLEEKLFF. The CDR3 nucleotides are TGCGCCAGCAGCTTGGTGGGGGGGCTGGAGGAAAAACTGTTTTTT.

The chain joins TRBV7-2 to TRBJ2-5; 8 positions agree with TRBD2. The CDR3 spans 15 residues. Germline CDR1 reads SGHTA; CDR2 reads FQGNSA. Trimming removed 1 base from V and 5 bases from J; junction bases left unmatched: 6. The CDR3 DNA sequence: TGTGCCAGCAGCTTAGTGGCGGGGGGAGAGGAGACCCAGTACTTC. Protein: CASSLVAGGEETQYF.

The chain links TRBV29-1 to TRBJ1-4; 8 bases align to TRBD1. This CDR3 is 13 amino acids long. Germline V gene lookup returns CDR1 SQVTM and CDR2 ANQGSEA. CDR3 in amino acids: CTATGGTNEKLFF. DNA for the CDR3: TGCACCGCCACAGGGGGGACTAATGAAAAACTGTTTTTT. The complete variable domain, with remaining parts taken from reference TRBV29-1 and TRBJ1-4, reads SAVISQKPSRDICQRGTSLTIQCQVDSQVTMMFWYRQQPGQSLTLIATANQGSEATYESGFVIDKFPISRPNLTFSTLTVSNMSPEDSSIYLCTATGGTNEKLFFGSGTQLSVL.

This clone was counted at least ten times. The chain couples TRBV7-9 to TRBJ2-7; D unresolved. Germline V gene data show CDR1 as SEHNR and CDR2 as FQNEAQ (reference sequence). The CDR3 has 12 amino acids. V shed 4 bases and J shed 4 bases, with 8 bases lying between them. CDR3 sequence reads: CASSSTEYEQYF. The CDR3 bases are TGTGCCAGCAGCTCCACAGAATACGAGCAGTACTTC.

The CDR3 nucleotides read TGTGCCAGCAGCTTAGCTGCGGGGGGGCTCAACGAGCAGTACTTC. Translation: CASSLAAGGLNEQYF. The chain couples TRBV7-8 to TRBJ2-7; 9 bases fit TRBD2. Losses at the gene ends were 0 bases for V and 5 bases for J; bases not matched to a gene: 5. The CDR3 has 15 residues. The germline V gene encodes CDR1 SGHVS and CDR2 FQNEAQ.

The table lists this clone with many counts. The V gene is TRBV30, the J gene TRBJ1-2; D gene uncertain. The CDR3 is 11 residues long. The germline CDR1 and CDR2 sequences are GTSNPN and SVGIG (reference sequence). Trimming shortened V by 5 bases and J by 2 bases, and 6 bases separated the two germline ends. CDR3 protein: CAWGQNYGYTF. The DNA for the CDR3 is TGTGCCTGGGGCCAGAACTATGGCTACACCTTC.

The chain carries TRBV10-1 and TRBJ2-7, with D tentatively TRBD1 (5 bases). The CDR3 consists of 12 residues. Between the trimmed V and J ends, which lost 9 bases and 3 bases, there was a span of 12 bases. Germline V CDR1 and CDR2: WNHNN, SYGVQD (reference sequence). Here the CDR3 reads CARVDSGYEQYF. The CDR3 nucleotides are TGCGCCAGAGTCGACAGTGGCTACGAGCAGTACTTC.

This clone appeared a few times. The rearrangement links TRBV7-2 to TRBJ2-7, with D possibly being TRBD1 (5 bases). The V end lost 2 bases, the J end lost 4 bases, and 6 bases lay between the germline ends. The CDR3 runs 12 residues. Germline assignment: CDR1 SGHTA and CDR2 FQGNSA. CDR3 amino acids: CASSLTGYEQYF. CDR3 sequence (DNA): TGTGCCAGCAGCTTAACAGGTTACGAGCAGTACTTC.

This clone has more than one count but fewer than ten. This sequence joins TRBV10-1 and TRBJ2-5; 11 nucleotides match TRBD2. Germline loops: CDR1 WNHNN, CDR2 SYGVQD (reference sequence). The V segment lost 5 bases and the J segment 4 bases; nucleotides outside the gene matches: 6. The CDR3 totals 15 residues. CDR3 DNA sequence: TGCGCCAGCAGTCTAGCGGGGGGTTACGGAGAGACCCAGTACTTC. Its protein product is CASSLAGGYGETQYF.

The sample holds many counts of this clone. V is TRBV30 and J is TRBJ1-1; D ambiguous. Trimming took 7 bases from V and 3 from J, leaving 15 bases between them. The CDR3 length is 13 residues. Germline CDR1 and CDR2: GTSNPN and SVGIG (reference sequence). In nucleotides, the CDR3 is TGTGCCTCAACACCCGACGGGTACACTGAAGCTTTCTTT. It codes for CASTPDGYTEAFF.

This clone was counted a few times. This chain links TRBV5-5 with TRBJ2-3; D gene unclear. The V gene's germline CDR1 is SGHKS and CDR2 YYEKEE (reference sequence). The V end was cut by 3 bases, the J end by 0 bases, with 5 bases between. The length of the CDR3 is 13 residues. CDR3 in amino acids: CASSSDSTDTQYF. Written as DNA, the CDR3 is TGTGCCAGCAGCTCAGATAGCACAGATACGCAGTATTTT.

There are a few counts of this clone. This chain links TRBV5-1 with TRBJ2-5; D is possibly TRBD2 (5 bases). The DNA end is a closer match to TRBJ2-7, so the J assignment may be wrong. The germline gives CDR1 SGHRS, CDR2 YFSETQ. The CDR3 loop spans 13 amino acids. The CDR3 nucleotides are TGCGCCAGCAGCTTCTACAGCGGCTACGAGCAGTACTTC. It specifies CASSFYSGYEQYF.

The gene calls are TRBV10-3 and TRBJ2-1, with D possibly TRBD2 on 7 matching bases. CDR3 length equals 13 residues. Trimming stripped 10 bases from V and 7 bases from J, with 17 bases between. CDR1 is ENHRY and CDR2 is SYGVKD in the germline V gene. The CDR3 DNA is TGTGCCACCCTAGGGGGGGCGAGAAATGAGCAGTTCTTC. Amino acid sequence: CATLGGARNEQFF.

This clone was observed a handful of times. The rearrangement uses TRBV7-2 and TRBJ2-3, with 10 bases that match TRBD2. This CDR3 has 16 residues. V shed 5 bases, J shed 7 bases, and the junction held 12 bases outside the gene matches. CDR1 SGHTA and CDR2 FQGNSA come from the germline V gene. The CDR3 is CASSALERGGRNTQYF. As DNA, the CDR3 is TGTGCCAGCAGCGCCCTTGAGCGGGGGGGCCGAAATACGCAGTATTTT.

This clone was counted once. The CDR3 DNA follows: TGTGCCAGCAGCGTGCTAGCGGGGGGCCTCGGGGAGCTGTTTTTT. Protein sequence: CASSVLAGGLGELFF. V usage is TRBV11-2 and J usage is TRBJ2-2; 11 nucleotides match TRBD2. CDR3 length: 15 amino acids. Per the germline V gene, CDR1 is SGHAT and CDR2 is FQNNGV. V lost 5 bases, J lost 7 bases, and 6 bases stayed unmatched.

The rearrangement links TRBV6-5 to TRBJ1-1; 8 bases match TRBD1. CDR3 length: 15 amino acids. V gave up 6 bases and J gave up 4 bases; unmatched junction bases: 10. From germline, CDR1 is MNHEY and CDR2 SVGAGI. CDR3 residues: CASRPGTGGGTEAFF. The CDR3 nucleotides are TGTGCCAGCAGACCCGGGACAGGTGGAGGCACTGAAGCTTTCTTT.

This clone was seen only a few times. The chain carries TRBV18 and TRBJ2-7, with 8 bases identical to TRBD1. Unmatched junction bases numbered 5, after V lost 6 bases and J lost 1 base. The CDR3 runs to 14 residues. CDR1 is KGHSH, CDR2 LQKENI, per germline. The CDR3 sequence is CASSGQETSYEQYF. In nucleotides, the CDR3 is TGTGCCAGCTCGGGACAGGAGACTTCCTACGAGCAGTACTTC.

The CDR3 spells CASSLSGGPGNEQFF. CDR3 nucleotides: TGCGCCAGCAGCTTATCGGGGGGGCCGGGGAATGAGCAGTTCTTC. J is TRBJ2-1 and V is TRBV5-1, with 8 bases identical to TRBD2. This CDR3 has 15 residues. The germline V gene has CDR1 SGHRS and CDR2 YFSETQ. The V segment lost 2 bases and the J segment 7 bases; nucleotides outside the gene matches: 8.